Listed below are T cell receptor beta chains from one sample, sequenced in a study of CD8+ T cells in alopecia areata. TCRdb keeps only in-frame clones here, not all; method: immunoSEQ multiplex PCR. The repertoire holds about 210,000 clones, around 66% seen once, with 0.95% to 1.5% in the top ten. This specimen was CD4+ T cells sorted from blood, taken between weeks 44 and 45, from a patient treated with tofacitinib. These receptors came from a human donor with alopecia areata. CDR3s include the opening cysteine and the closing phenylalanine or tryptophan. A D gene is named only where the DNA matches it firmly.

TRBV10-3	TRBD1	CAIRWDREGGYTF
TRBV30	-	CASMGTNEKLFF
TRBV29-1	-	CSVEEWGTEAFF
TRBV6-4	-	CASSVGRADTQYF
TRBV30	TRBD1	CAWETGGGYGYTF
TRBV7-9	-	CASIRGGGHQETQYF
TRBV27	-	CASSRTGGELFF
TRBV29-1	TRBD1	CSAVTGIDEQYF
TRBV6-1	-	CASSVYDEGSAGYTF
TRBV28	-	CASSLPTPKQFF
TRBV19	-	CASSVGQWGYEQYF
TRBV29-1	-	CSVAPNYIAAQNTGELFF
TRBV5-6	-	CASSQGQQNQPQHF
TRBV29-1	-	CSSDRDEQFF
TRBV4-3	-	CASSQRGLPTDTQYF
TRBV19	TRBD2	CASPKGLAVKTQYF
TRBV6-1	TRBD2	CASTSTSGGAIEQFF
TRBV20-1	-	CSAAQKAEAFF
TRBV6-6	TRBD1	CASSPTGGEQFF
TRBV5-6	TRBD2	CASRWGLAGAGELFF
TRBV2	TRBD2	CASRILLAGQETQYF
TRBV7-2	TRBD2	CASSLWGGGTYNEQFF
TRBV15	-	CATSRDPPGLGNEQFF
TRBV27	-	CASSFGRPQDSYEQYF
TRBV7-2	TRBD1	CASARDRINNQPQHF
TRBV7-3	-	CASSLGSTGELFF
TRBV29-1	TRBD1	CSVSRGRTGGSYEQYF
TRBV6-5	-	CASSYGINYEQYF
TRBV5-1	TRBD1	CASSLDLGTAYNEQFF
TRBV30	-	CAWSGSPGYGYGYTF
TRBV18	-	CASSPRERGGYYEQYF
TRBV30	TRBD1	CASMRTGGTYEQYF
TRBV29-1	-	CSVSGSGLNYGYTF
TRBV5-1	-	CASSLAMAEGHEQFF
TRBV5-1	-	CASSRSVNTEAFF
TRBV30	-	CAWSRNEGAGNTIYF
TRBV2	-	CASSRDSYEQYF